The 8 T cell receptor beta chains below all came from one sample that was sequenced in a study of OX40 agonist ivuxolimab in advanced cancers. The table came from immunoSEQ multiplex PCR; TCRdb's copy has only in-frame clones and leaves some out. The sample lists roughly 100,000 clones, around 87% seen once, with around 0.15% in the top ten. The sequenced sample was CD4+ or CD8+ T cells sorted from blood, obtained in a trial of the OX40 agonist ivuxolimab. Receptor source: an adult with an advanced solid tumor such as melanoma, head and neck, liver or kidney cancer.

The rearrangement links TRBV7-3 to TRBJ2-1; 15 bases are a match to TRBD2. Germline CDR1 SGHTA, CDR2 FQGTGA. The CDR3 contains 19 residues. The V segment lost 0 bases and the J segment 6 bases; nucleotides outside the gene matches: 9. The CDR3 coding sequence is TGTGCCAGCAGCTTAACGGCCAGGACTAGCGGGAGGGCCTCCAATGAGCAGTTCTTC. As protein: CASSLTARTSGRASNEQFF.

This sequence joins TRBV18 and TRBJ2-7; TRBD2 aligns across 11 bases. The CDR3 runs 15 residues. Germline V CDR1 and CDR2: KGHSH, LQKENI. After removal of 6 bases from V and 5 bases from J, the junction contained 9 bases not matched to a gene. The CDR3 is CASSPLAGGQDEQYF. CDR3 coding DNA: TGTGCCAGCTCCCCCTTAGCGGGAGGGCAGGACGAGCAGTACTTC. Variable domain in full (rest from reference TRBV18 and TRBJ2-7): NAGVMQNPRHLVRRRGQEARLRCSPMKGHSHVYWYRQLPEEGLKFMVYLQKENIIDESGMPKERFSAEFPKEGPSILRIQQVVRGDSAAYFCASSPLAGGQDEQYFGPGTRLTVT.

As for this clone: One junction end disagrees with the germline gene, perhaps due to a read error. V gene TRBV20-1 combines with J gene TRBJ2-7; D remains ambiguous. The CDR3 loop spans 11 amino acids. Germline assignment: CDR1 DFQATT and CDR2 SNEGSKA (reference sequence). The CDR3 region has the DNA TGCAGCGCTAGGTTCTCCTACGAGCAGTACTTC. It translates to CSARFSYEQYF.

A remark on this clone: The sample holds other DNA sequences that translate to the same CDR3. V usage is TRBV9 and J usage is TRBJ1-1, with D uncertain. The germline gives CDR1 SGDLS, CDR2 YYNGEE. V gave up 0 bases and J gave up 0 bases, with 6 bases separating them. The CDR3 loop spans 14 amino acids. The CDR3 is CASSVDGVNTEAFF. The CDR3 coding sequence is TGTGCCAGCAGCGTAGACGGGGTGAACACTGAAGCTTTCTTT.

The gene calls are TRBV30 and TRBJ2-1; D possibly corresponds to TRBD1 (5 bases). The CDR3 covers 16 residues. Germline-derived CDR1 and CDR2 are GTSNPN and SVGIG (reference sequence). The V end was cut by 0 bases, the J end by 2 bases, with 14 bases between. CDR3 amino acids: CAWSVLQGLPYNEQFF. The DNA for the CDR3 is TGTGCCTGGAGTGTACTTCAGGGTTTACCCTACAATGAGCAGTTCTTC.

This clone was seen a single time. The chain recombines TRBV5-6 with TRBJ2-5, with 9 bases that match TRBD1. CDR1 is SGHDT and CDR2 is YYEEEE in the germline V gene. Trimming removed 0 bases from V and 5 bases from J; junction bases left unmatched: 2. The CDR3 length is 14 residues. CDR3 region: CASSLAGQGETQYF. The CDR3 DNA follows: TGTGCCAGCAGCTTGGCCGGACAGGGGGAGACCCAGTACTTC.

V is TRBV27 and J is TRBJ2-7; D may be TRBD1 (6 bases). This CDR3 is 14 amino acids long. Trimming stripped 2 bases from V and 0 bases from J, with 8 bases between. Per the germline V gene, CDR1 is MNHEY and CDR2 is SMNVEV (reference sequence). The CDR3 sequence is CASSLTGISYEQYF. Here the CDR3 DNA reads TGTGCCAGCAGTTTAACAGGGATCTCCTACGAGCAGTACTTC.

This clone was seen only once. This chain connects TRBV5-1 to TRBJ2-7; TRBD1 aligns across 9 bases. The CDR3 has 13 amino acids. The V segment lost 6 bases and the J segment 6 bases; nucleotides outside the gene matches: 7. The germline gives CDR1 SGHRS, CDR2 YFSETQ. CDR3 sequence: CASNLQGAGEQYF. CDR3 nucleotides: TGCGCCAGCAACTTACAGGGGGCTGGCGAGCAGTACTTC.